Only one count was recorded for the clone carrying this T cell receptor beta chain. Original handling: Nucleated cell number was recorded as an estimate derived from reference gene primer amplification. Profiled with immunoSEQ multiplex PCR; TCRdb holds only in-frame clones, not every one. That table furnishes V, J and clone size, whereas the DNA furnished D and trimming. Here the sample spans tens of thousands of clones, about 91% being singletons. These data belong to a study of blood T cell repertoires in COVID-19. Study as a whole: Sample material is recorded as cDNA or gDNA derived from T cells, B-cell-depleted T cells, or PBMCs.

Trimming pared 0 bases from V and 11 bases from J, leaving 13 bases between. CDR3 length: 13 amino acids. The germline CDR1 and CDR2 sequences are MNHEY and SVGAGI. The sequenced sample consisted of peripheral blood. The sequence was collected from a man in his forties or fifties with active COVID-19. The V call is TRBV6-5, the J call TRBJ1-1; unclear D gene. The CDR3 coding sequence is TGTGCCAGCAGTTACTCGAGCGGGGTGCGCGCTTTCTTT. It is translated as CASSYSSGVRAFF.